The 30 T cell receptor beta chains given below trace back to one sample, sequenced in a study of graft-versus-host responses after intestinal transplantation. Generated by immunoSEQ multiplex PCR, the TCRdb table keeps only in-frame clones and is missing some. The table includes some 11,000 clones, around 83% detected once. The sample consisted of PBMCs, taken approximately 130 days after transplant. The receptors shown here come from a human patient who received an intestinal transplant, so some T cells may come from the graft donor.

This clone was counted a few times. V and J are TRBV6-1 and TRBJ2-7; 13 nucleotides align to TRBD2. The length of the CDR3 is 16 residues. Germline loops: CDR1 MNHNS, CDR2 SASEGT. Trimming removed 4 bases from V and 2 bases from J; junction bases left unmatched: 5. Here the CDR3 DNA reads TGTGCCAGCAGTGCTGGGGGACTAGCGGGAACCTACGAGCAGTACTTC. Protein product: CASSAGGLAGTYEQYF.

The V and J genes are TRBV4-1 and TRBJ2-1, with D tentatively TRBD1 or TRBD2 (5 bases each). Germline V lookup: CDR1 MGHRA, CDR2 YSYEKL. This CDR3 spans 14 amino acids. V lost 4 bases to trimming and J lost 5 bases, with 12 bases between them. The CDR3 is CASSLRDGNNEQFF. DNA of the CDR3: TGCGCCAGCAGCCTTCGGGACGGCAACAATGAGCAGTTCTTC.

A few counts support this clone. The gene calls are TRBV6-1 and TRBJ1-2; 9 nucleotides match TRBD1. The CDR3 runs 16 residues. From germline, CDR1 is MNHNS and CDR2 SASEGT. V lost 2 bases and J lost 5; bases outside the gene matches: 9. CDR3 loop: CASSEPPDRGGYGYTF. In DNA form, the CDR3 reads TGTGCCAGCAGTGAACCCCCGGACAGGGGAGGATATGGCTACACCTTC.

The chain links TRBV11-1 to TRBJ2-5; TRBD1 matches at 12 bases. Losses at the gene ends were 4 bases for V and 5 bases for J; bases not matched to a gene: 8. The V gene's germline CDR1 is SGHAT and CDR2 FQDESV (reference sequence). The CDR3 covers 16 residues. The CDR3 sequence: CASSSGTGGFGETQYF. The DNA for the CDR3 is TGTGCCAGCAGCTCAGGGACAGGGGGCTTCGGGGAGACCCAGTACTTC.

The chain has TRBV11-1 and TRBJ2-1, with D possibly being TRBD2 (6 bases). Trimming left V 5 bases short and J 0 bases short, with 8 bases between. Germline values: CDR1 SGHAT, CDR2 FQDESV (reference sequence). The CDR3 is 14 amino acids. The DNA for the CDR3 is TGTGCCAGCAGCCCCGGGGGCTCCTACAATGAGCAGTTCTTC. Protein sequence: CASSPGGSYNEQFF.

The chain carries TRBV7-9 and TRBJ1-5, with D possibly matching TRBD1 (5 bases). There are 17 residues in the CDR3. V was trimmed by 2 bases and J by 0 bases, leaving 14 bases between them. The germline V gene has CDR1 SEHNR and CDR2 FQNEAQ (reference sequence). The chain's CDR3 is CASSLTGGDHSNQPQHF. In DNA form, the CDR3 reads TGTGCCAGCAGCTTAACGGGGGGGGATCATAGCAATCAGCCCCAGCATTTT.

The V call is TRBV6-9, the J call TRBJ1-2, with D perhaps matching TRBD1 (5 bases). The CDR3 length is 13 residues. Germline V lookup: CDR1 MNHGY, CDR2 SVAAGI. V was cut by 3 bases and J by 1 base, with 6 bases left in between. Here the CDR3 reads CASSYRDNYGYTF. DNA for the CDR3: TGTGCCAGCAGTTACAGGGATAACTATGGCTACACCTTC.

This chain connects TRBV15 to TRBJ2-7, with 8 nucleotides matching TRBD1. Germline trimming cut 0 bases from V and 6 bases from J; bases unmatched to any gene: 7. Looked up from germline, CDR1 is LNHNV and CDR2 is YYDKDF (reference sequence). The CDR3 covers 15 residues. CDR3 DNA: TGTGCCACCAGCAGAGATAGCGCCAGGGGGCGCGAGCAGTACTTC. This codes for CATSRDSARGREQYF.

The chain couples TRBV18 to TRBJ2-2; no definite D call. The CDR3 length is 12 residues. Per the germline V gene, CDR1 is KGHSH and CDR2 is LQKENI. Trimming pared 5 bases from V and 6 bases from J, leaving 7 bases between. DNA of the CDR3: TGTGCCAGCTCATCAGAGGCCGGGGAGCTGTTTTTT. Translated: CASSSEAGELFF.

The V call is TRBV6-4, the J call TRBJ2-1; D ambiguous. This CDR3 is 13 amino acids long. Germline lookup yields CDR1 MRHNA and CDR2 SNTAGT. The V end lost 2 bases, the J end lost 4 bases, and 6 bases lay between the germline ends. This CDR3 is CASSDGEYNEQFF. For the CDR3, the DNA is TGTGCCAGCAGTGACGGCGAGTACAATGAGCAGTTCTTC.

This clone was detected only once. The J gene is TRBJ1-2, the V gene TRBV19; 8 nucleotides line up with TRBD1. Trimming took 6 bases from V and 8 from J; bases not matched to a gene: 8. Per germline, CDR1 LNHDA and CDR2 SQIVND (reference sequence). The CDR3 is made up of 13 amino acids. The chain's CDR3 is CASRTQGAGGYTF. The CDR3 DNA reads TGTGCCAGTAGGACGCAGGGGGCCGGAGGCTACACCTTC.

This clone was seen just once. The chain has TRBV7-9 and TRBJ1-2; D unclear. The CDR3 has 14 residues. V was clipped by 2 bases and J by 8 bases, with 15 bases between them. Germline V lookup: CDR1 SEHNR, CDR2 FQNEAQ (reference sequence). CDR3 in amino acids: CASSLISPPKGYTF. The CDR3 DNA is TGTGCCAGCAGCTTAATATCTCCTCCGAAAGGCTACACCTTC.

The genes are TRBV9 and TRBJ2-3, with D perhaps given as TRBD1 or TRBD2 (6 bases each). The germline V and J ends were trimmed by 1 base and 3 bases, with 15 bases remaining between them. The CDR3 consists of 16 residues. Germline V CDR1 and CDR2: SGDLS, YYNGEE. The CDR3 DNA reads as TGTGCCAGCAGCGTAAGGAGGGGGGCGCTGACAGATACGCAGTATTTT. Amino acids: CASSVRRGALTDTQYF.

The chain couples TRBV6-5 to TRBJ1-2; D ambiguous. Germline loops: CDR1 MNHEY, CDR2 SVGAGI. The ends were cut back, 2 bases at V and 2 bases at J, with 6 bases in the middle. The CDR3 runs to 13 residues. CDR3 residues: CASSYGQNYGYTF. The CDR3 DNA is TGTGCCAGCAGTTACGGCCAGAACTATGGCTACACCTTC.

Regarding this clone: The DNA is omitted, as the CDR3 cannot be located on it reliably, and the CDR3 follows TCRdb's listing. The chain has TRBV6-1 and TRBJ2-3; no DNA check was done on the table's D call, TRBD2. The CDR3 is made up of 13 amino acids, end residues included. Germline CDR1 is MNHNS and CDR2 is SASEGT. CDR3: CASSSSGVKGQYF.

The chain employs TRBV19 and TRBJ1-6, with D perhaps matching TRBD1 (6 bases). Germline CDR1 LNHDA, CDR2 SQIVND (reference sequence). Trimming removed 2 bases from V and 10 bases from J, with 18 bases in between. The length of the CDR3 is 16 residues. CDR3: CASSIFARGSQSPLHF. The CDR3 DNA sequence: TGTGCCAGTAGTATATTCGCCAGGGGCAGTCAATCACCCCTCCACTTT.

The CDR3 coding sequence is TGTGCCAGCGCCTTCAGGGGGCAGGGAGATACGCAGTATTTT. Its protein is CASAFRGQGDTQYF. The chain joins TRBV28 to TRBJ2-3; TRBD1 matches at 8 bases. CDR3 size: 14 residues. V trimming: 8 bases; J trimming: 5 bases; junction bases outside the gene matches: 9. The germline gives CDR1 MDHEN, CDR2 SYDVKM.

CDR3 nucleotide sequence: TGTGCCAGCAGCTTCGGGACTAGCGGTTACAATGAGCAGTTCTTC. It yields the protein CASSFGTSGYNEQFF. The rearrangement uses TRBV7-9 and TRBJ2-1; 11 nucleotides agree with TRBD2. This CDR3 is built from 15 residues. Trimming removed 3 bases from V and 4 bases from J; junction bases left unmatched: 2. Germline CDR1 SEHNR, CDR2 FQNEAQ (reference sequence).

The chain recombines TRBV7-3 with TRBJ1-1; the D gene is possibly TRBD1 (5 bases). Germline values: CDR1 SGHTA, CDR2 FQGTGA. The germline V and J ends were trimmed by 5 bases and 4 bases, with 14 bases remaining between them. This CDR3 region has 14 residues. This chain's CDR3 is CASSARQGTTEAFF. The CDR3 DNA is TGTGCCAGCAGCGCAAGACAAGGGACCACTGAAGCTTTCTTT.

The chain is built from TRBV4-1 and TRBJ2-1, with 14 bases matching TRBD2. The length of the CDR3 is 19 residues. V lost 1 base to trimming and J lost 2 bases; unmatched junction nucleotides: 7. The germline V gene has CDR1 MGHRA and CDR2 YSYEKL. CDR3 coding DNA: TGCGCCAGCAGCCAAGTCCCGGGACTAGCGGGAGTAGCCTACAATGAGCAGTTCTTC. The encoded protein is CASSQVPGLAGVAYNEQFF.

The V gene is TRBV7-9, the J gene TRBJ1-5, with D perhaps TRBD1 (6 bases). The CDR3 contains 15 residues. Germline lookup yields CDR1 SEHNR and CDR2 FQNEAQ (reference sequence). Trimming left V 5 bases short and J 8 bases short, with 19 bases between. CDR3 loop: CASSGGWAGDEPQHF. The CDR3 DNA reads TGTGCCAGCAGCGGGGGGTGGGCAGGGGACGAGCCCCAGCATTTT.

This rearrangement joins TRBV5-8 to TRBJ2-7; D is undetermined. The CDR3 length is 13 residues. Germline CDR1 is SGHTS and CDR2 is YDEGEE. Trimming left V 5 bases short and J 6 bases short, with 15 bases between. The CDR3 DNA reads as TGTGCCAGCAGGGGGTGGAGCCTGCTCGAGCAGTACTTC. Translation: CASRGWSLLEQYF.

V is TRBV4-3 and J is TRBJ2-6; a weak D match, TRBD2 (6 bases). Germline V gene data show CDR1 as LGHNA and CDR2 as YSLEER. The V end lost 0 bases, the J end lost 1 base, and 7 bases lay between the germline ends. The CDR3 is 16 residues long. The CDR3 is CASSQEEGSGANVLTF. The DNA for the CDR3 is TGCGCCAGCAGCCAAGAGGAGGGATCTGGGGCCAACGTCCTGACTTTC.

The CDR3 sequence: CSVETSGANTGELFF. Written as DNA, the CDR3 is TGCAGCGTTGAAACTAGCGGTGCGAACACCGGGGAGCTGTTTTTT. The rearrangement joins TRBV29-1 to TRBJ2-2, with 8 bases matching TRBD2. Germline V CDR1 and CDR2: SQVTM, ANQGSEA. With 2 bases clipped from V and 0 bases from J, the junction kept 2 bases outside the gene matches. CDR3 size: 15 residues.

The chain has TRBV5-1 and TRBJ2-7; no clear D gene. CDR1 is SGHRS and CDR2 is YFSETQ in the germline V gene. V was shortened by 0 bases and J by 3 bases, with 10 bases between the two germline ends. The CDR3 has 14 residues. The CDR3: CASSLGPSNYEQYF. The CDR3 region has the DNA TGCGCCAGCAGCTTGGGACCTTCCAACTACGAGCAGTACTTC.

This clone was seen just once. The chain couples TRBV9 to TRBJ2-7; TRBD2 matches at 12 bases. The V and J ends lost 0 bases and 6 bases, in that order; junction bases with no gene match: 4. The CDR3 is 15 amino acids. Germline-derived CDR1 and CDR2 are SGDLS and YYNGEE. The CDR3 DNA follows: TGTGCCAGCAGCGTAGGACTAGCGGGAGAATCCGAGCAGTACTTC. It codes for CASSVGLAGESEQYF. The whole variable domain, remainder taken from reference TRBV9 and TRBJ2-7, is DSGVTQTPKHLITATGQRVTLRCSPRSGDLSVYWYQQSLDQGLQFLIQYYNGEERAKGNILERFSAQQFPDLHSELNLSSLELGDSALYFCASSVGLAGESEQYFGPGTRLTVT.

V and J are TRBV5-1 and TRBJ2-1, with 10 bases that match TRBD2. V dropped 3 bases and J dropped 8; count of bases not matched to a gene: 14. Per the germline V gene, CDR1 is SGHRS and CDR2 is YFSETQ. The CDR3 totals 17 residues. The CDR3 sequence is CASSSNLRLAGQDEQFF. The CDR3 nucleotides read TGCGCCAGCAGCTCCAACCTTCGACTAGCGGGTCAGGATGAGCAGTTCTTC.

This rearrangement joins TRBV4-1 to TRBJ1-5; D might be TRBD1 (6 bases). V lost 0 bases, J lost 3 bases, and 9 bases lay in between. CDR1 is MGHRA, CDR2 YSYEKL, per germline. The CDR3 runs to 15 residues. The CDR3 region has the DNA TGCGCCAGCAGCCAAGAGGACAGAGACAATCAGCCCCAGCATTTT. Its protein is CASSQEDRDNQPQHF.

The chain employs TRBV14 and TRBJ2-7; the D is unclear. V was pared by 7 bases and J by 6 bases, with 16 bases between. CDR1 SGHDN and CDR2 FVKESK come from the germline V gene. This CDR3 comprises 13 residues. The CDR3 protein is CASTPDLLSEQYF. CDR3 DNA: TGTGCCAGCACCCCGGACCTTCTGTCCGAGCAGTACTTC.

The chain uses TRBV7-2 and TRBJ1-1; TRBD1 might be the D (5 bases). The CDR3 loop spans 13 amino acids. V lost 5 bases to trimming and J lost 2 bases, with 9 bases between them. From germline, CDR1 is SGHTA and CDR2 FQGNSA. The CDR3 protein is CASSRQGNTEAFF. DNA for the CDR3: TGTGCCAGCAGCCGTCAGGGAAACACTGAAGCTTTCTTT.